The rows below give T cell receptor beta chains drawn from one sample of a study of blood T cell repertoires in COVID-19. TCRdb's table, derived via immunoSEQ multiplex PCR, lists solely in-frame clones and lacks some. The sample consists of about 220,000 clones, roughly 84% of them appearing once. The specimen was peripheral blood. The receptors here all came from a woman in her sixties with acute or convalescent COVID-19. The CDR3 runs from the conserved cysteine through the conserved F or W. D genes are given only for firm matches. Size is omitted from some rows. Given values are once, few, many or a class for expanded clones.

d_gene: TRBD1
v_gene: TRBV9
j_gene: TRBJ2-2
abundance: .
CDR3nt: TGTGCCAGCAGCGTAGACCCAGGGGGCGCGTCCGGGGAGCTGTTTTTT
CDR3aa: CASSVDPGGASGELFF

d_gene: TRBD1
v_gene: TRBV7-2
j_gene: TRBJ1-2
abundance: .
CDR3nt: TGTGCCAGCACCATACGGGGACAGTCTAACTATGGCTACACCTTC
CDR3aa: CASTIRGQSNYGYTF

d_gene: TRBD1
v_gene: TRBV4-1
j_gene: TRBJ1-2
abundance: .
CDR3nt: TGCGCCAGCAGCCATCCCCGGACAGGGAGAGGCTATGGCTACACCTTC
CDR3aa: CASSHPRTGRGYGYTF

d_gene: .
v_gene: TRBV2
j_gene: TRBJ1-1
abundance: .
CDR3nt: TGTGCCAGCAGTGTCGAAGTCCTCCGGGGCACTGAAGCTTTCTTT
CDR3aa: CASSVEVLRGTEAFF

d_gene: TRBD1
v_gene: TRBV7-8
j_gene: TRBJ2-3
abundance: .
CDR3nt: TGTGCCAGCAGCCCAGGGGGCGTTACGCAGTATTTT
CDR3aa: CASSPGGVTQYF

d_gene: .
v_gene: TRBV2
j_gene: TRBJ2-1
abundance: .
CDR3nt: TGTGCCAGCGGAGAGGGCTCCTACAATGAGCAGTTCTTC
CDR3aa: CASGEGSYNEQFF

d_gene: TRBD1
v_gene: TRBV18
j_gene: TRBJ1-5
abundance: .
CDR3nt: TGTGCCAGCTCACCAGGGACAGTTAGCCAGCCCCAGCATTTT
CDR3aa: CASSPGTVSQPQHF

d_gene: .
v_gene: TRBV18
j_gene: TRBJ1-6
abundance: .
CDR3nt: TGTGCCAGCTCACCTAGCGTGGGTGTTGATTCACCCCTCCACTTT
CDR3aa: CASSPSVGVDSPLHF

d_gene: TRBD2
v_gene: TRBV3-1/TRBV3-2
j_gene: TRBJ2-7
abundance: .
CDR3nt: TGTGCCAGCAGCCAAGACGGACTAGCCACCTACGAGCAGTACTTC
CDR3aa: CASSQDGLATYEQYF

d_gene: TRBD1
v_gene: TRBV9
j_gene: TRBJ2-3
abundance: .
CDR3nt: TGTGCCAGCAGCCTCCCGGGACAGGGCACAGATACGCAGTATTTT
CDR3aa: CASSLPGQGTDTQYF

d_gene: TRBD1
v_gene: TRBV15
j_gene: TRBJ2-7
abundance: .
CDR3nt: TGTGCCACCAGCTACCGGACAGGGGGCAACGAGCAGTACTTC
CDR3aa: CATSYRTGGNEQYF

d_gene: TRBD1
v_gene: TRBV4-1
j_gene: TRBJ2-7
abundance: once
CDR3nt: TGCGCCAGCAGCCCTTACGGACAGGGGCGGCCCTACGAGCAGTACTTC
CDR3aa: CASSPYGQGRPYEQYF

d_gene: TRBD1
v_gene: TRBV9
j_gene: TRBJ1-3
abundance: .
CDR3nt: TGTGCCAGCAGCGCTGGACAGGGGGCACCCTTTGGAAACACCATATATTTT
CDR3aa: CASSAGQGAPFGNTIYF

d_gene: TRBD1
v_gene: TRBV9
j_gene: TRBJ2-5
abundance: .
CDR3nt: TGTGCCAGCAGCGCGACCGGGACAGTACAAGAGACCCAGTACTTC
CDR3aa: CASSATGTVQETQYF

d_gene: TRBD1
v_gene: TRBV3-1/TRBV3-2
j_gene: TRBJ1-1
abundance: .
CDR3nt: TGTGCCAGCAGCCAAGAGGACAGGGTGAACACTGAAGCTTTCTTT
CDR3aa: CASSQEDRVNTEAFF

d_gene: TRBD2
v_gene: TRBV4-2
j_gene: TRBJ2-1
abundance: few
CDR3nt: TGTGCCAGCAGCCAACTATTAACTAGCGGCTCCTACAATGAGCAGTTCTTC
CDR3aa: CASSQLLTSGSYNEQFF

d_gene: .
v_gene: TRBV28
j_gene: TRBJ2-5
abundance: .
CDR3nt: TGTGCCAGCAGTTTTGAGCAGGGGGTAGGAGGGCAAGAGACCCAGTACTTC
CDR3aa: CASSFEQGVGGQETQYF

d_gene: .
v_gene: TRBV27
j_gene: TRBJ1-1
abundance: .
CDR3nt: TGTGCCAGCAGACACCAGGGGAAGGCATTTGAAGCTTTCTTT
CDR3aa: CASRHQGKAFEAFF

d_gene: .
v_gene: TRBV7-3
j_gene: TRBJ2-2
abundance: .
CDR3nt: TGTGCCAGCAGCCGGAGCCATATTTCGAACACCGGGGAGCTGTTTTTT
CDR3aa: CASSRSHISNTGELFF

d_gene: .
v_gene: TRBV14
j_gene: TRBJ2-5
abundance: .
CDR3nt: TGTGCCAGCAGCCAACTCGAGACCCAGTACTTC
CDR3aa: CASSQLETQYF

d_gene: TRBD1
v_gene: TRBV28
j_gene: TRBJ2-7
abundance: .
CDR3nt: TGTGCCAGCAGTCCCGGGACAGGGGGTACCTACGAGCAGTACTTC
CDR3aa: CASSPGTGGTYEQYF

d_gene: .
v_gene: TRBV3-1/TRBV3-2
j_gene: TRBJ2-2
abundance: .
CDR3nt: TGTGCCAGCAGCCAAGAACTGTCCGGGGAGCTGTTTTTT
CDR3aa: CASSQELSGELFF

d_gene: .
v_gene: TRBV6-2/TRBV6-3
j_gene: TRBJ1-1
abundance: .
CDR3nt: TGTGCCAGCAGTTGGGGAGGGGGAACGGGCCCTAACACTGAAGCTTTCTTT
CDR3aa: CASSWGGGTGPNTEAFF

d_gene: TRBD1
v_gene: TRBV4-1
j_gene: TRBJ2-7
abundance: .
CDR3nt: TGCGCCAGCAGCCAAGAGCAGGGGGCTCTCGGCTCCTACGAGCAGTACTTC
CDR3aa: CASSQEQGALGSYEQYF

d_gene: TRBD1
v_gene: TRBV27
j_gene: TRBJ1-1
abundance: .
CDR3nt: TGTGCCAGCAGTCTGACAGGGGTAGGGAACACTGAAGCTTTCTTT
CDR3aa: CASSLTGVGNTEAFF

d_gene: TRBD1
v_gene: TRBV6-6
j_gene: TRBJ1-6
abundance: .
CDR3nt: TGTGCCAGCAGTCGAACCCTAGACAGGGTGAATTCACCCCTCCACTTT
CDR3aa: CASSRTLDRVNSPLHF

d_gene: .
v_gene: TRBV12-3/TRBV12-4
j_gene: TRBJ1-4
abundance: .
CDR3nt: TGTGCCAGCAGTACCCAGGTTAATGAAAAACTGTTTTTT
CDR3aa: CASSTQVNEKLFF

d_gene: .
v_gene: TRBV6-4
j_gene: TRBJ2-5
abundance: .
CDR3nt: TGTGCCAGCAGTGGACTATGCCGGGACTCCCTGCCGACCCAGTACTTC
CDR3aa: CASSGLCRDSLPTQYF

d_gene: TRBD2
v_gene: TRBV7-9
j_gene: TRBJ2-7
abundance: .
CDR3nt: TGTGCCAGCAGCTTACAATCCGGACTAGCATCCTACGAGCAGTACTTC
CDR3aa: CASSLQSGLASYEQYF

d_gene: .
v_gene: TRBV19
j_gene: TRBJ2-2
abundance: .
CDR3nt: TGTGCCAGTAGTGGGGTTGTAGGACAAACTAACACCGGGGAGCTGTTTTTT
CDR3aa: CASSGVVGQTNTGELFF

d_gene: TRBD1
v_gene: TRBV7-9
j_gene: TRBJ2-5
abundance: .
CDR3nt: TGTGCCAGCAGCTTACCAGGGGGCCAAGAGACCCAGTACTTC
CDR3aa: CASSLPGGQETQYF

d_gene: .
v_gene: TRBV5-1
j_gene: TRBJ2-1
abundance: .
CDR3nt: TGCGCCAGCAGCTGGCAGACTAGTAACAATGAGCAGTTCTTC
CDR3aa: CASSWQTSNNEQFF

d_gene: TRBD1
v_gene: TRBV15
j_gene: TRBJ1-2
abundance: .
CDR3nt: TGTGCCACCAGCAGAGGGACAGGGGATGGCTACACCTTC
CDR3aa: CATSRGTGDGYTF

d_gene: TRBD1
v_gene: TRBV4-1
j_gene: TRBJ2-1
abundance: .
CDR3nt: TGCGCCAGCAGCCAAGGGGACAGGGTCTACAATGAGCAGTTCTTC
CDR3aa: CASSQGDRVYNEQFF

d_gene: .
v_gene: TRBV2
j_gene: TRBJ2-4
abundance: once
CDR3nt: TGTGCCAGCAGTGACGGGGGGCCGAAAAACATTCAGTACTTC
CDR3aa: CASSDGGPKNIQYF

d_gene: TRBD1
v_gene: TRBV5-1
j_gene: TRBJ2-7
abundance: .
CDR3nt: TGCGCCAGCAGCCTGACAGGGTTTGGCGAGCAGTACTTC
CDR3aa: CASSLTGFGEQYF

d_gene: .
v_gene: TRBV28
j_gene: TRBJ1-3
abundance: once
CDR3nt: TGTGCCAGCAGTTTGGGGGGAGGTGGAAACACCATATATTTT
CDR3aa: CASSLGGGGNTIYF

d_gene: TRBD1
v_gene: TRBV20-1
j_gene: TRBJ1-1
abundance: .
CDR3nt: TGCAGTGCTAGTCAGGGGGAAAGGGAAGCTTTCTTT
CDR3aa: CSASQGEREAFF

d_gene: TRBD1
v_gene: TRBV5-1
j_gene: TRBJ2-5
abundance: few
CDR3nt: TGCGCCAGCAGCTTAAGGGGGCCGGTCGGAGAGACCCAGTACTTC
CDR3aa: CASSLRGPVGETQYF

d_gene: TRBD2
v_gene: TRBV2
j_gene: TRBJ2-3
abundance: .
CDR3nt: TGTGCCAGCAGGACCGGACTAGCGGGGGGTGATACGCAGTATTTT
CDR3aa: CASRTGLAGGDTQYF

d_gene: TRBD1
v_gene: TRBV5-6
j_gene: TRBJ1-2
abundance: .
CDR3nt: TGTGCCAGCAGCTTTATGACAGGGGGCATTGTATATGGCTACACCTTC
CDR3aa: CASSFMTGGIVYGYTF

d_gene: TRBD2
v_gene: TRBV5-1
j_gene: TRBJ2-1
abundance: once
CDR3nt: TGCGCCAGCAGCGACGAGGGGCTAGCGGGGGTAAATGAGCAGTTCTTC
CDR3aa: CASSDEGLAGVNEQFF

d_gene: .
v_gene: TRBV4-3
j_gene: TRBJ1-1
abundance: .
CDR3nt: TGCGCCAGCAGCCAAGATCCTTCTGGGGGCGTTTACACTGAAGCTTTCTTT
CDR3aa: CASSQDPSGGVYTEAFF

d_gene: TRBD1
v_gene: TRBV9
j_gene: TRBJ1-2
abundance: .
CDR3nt: TGTGCCAGCAGCGTAGCTTCGACAGGGGATGGCTACACCTTC
CDR3aa: CASSVASTGDGYTF

d_gene: .
v_gene: TRBV6-5
j_gene: TRBJ2-3
abundance: .
CDR3nt: TGTGCCAGCAGCCGACTTCGCACAGATACGCAGTATTTT
CDR3aa: CASSRLRTDTQYF

d_gene: TRBD2
v_gene: TRBV6-6
j_gene: TRBJ2-1
abundance: .
CDR3nt: TGTGCCAGCAGTCCACTCGGGAGGGGCGCCTCCTACAATGAGCAGTTCTTC
CDR3aa: CASSPLGRGASYNEQFF

d_gene: TRBD1
v_gene: TRBV7-2
j_gene: TRBJ1-6
abundance: once
CDR3nt: TGTGCCAGCCAAATCCTCGGACAGGGTTCACCCCTCCACTTT
CDR3aa: CASQILGQGSPLHF

d_gene: .
v_gene: TRBV5-5
j_gene: TRBJ2-5
abundance: .
CDR3nt: TGTGCCAGCAGCCAAGAGGAAGAGACCCAGTACTTC
CDR3aa: CASSQEEETQYF

d_gene: .
v_gene: TRBV5-1
j_gene: TRBJ2-1
abundance: .
CDR3nt: TGCGCCAGCAGCTTGGAGGGGCGAGACAATGAGCAGTTCTTC
CDR3aa: CASSLEGRDNEQFF

d_gene: .
v_gene: TRBV12-3/TRBV12-4
j_gene: TRBJ1-2
abundance: .
CDR3nt: TGTGCCAGCCGTACAGGGACTAACTATGGCTACACCTTC
CDR3aa: CASRTGTNYGYTF

d_gene: TRBD1
v_gene: TRBV9
j_gene: TRBJ2-6
abundance: .
CDR3nt: TGTGCCAAAAGGACAGGGTGGGAAGAACTCTCTGGGGCCAACGTCCTGACTTTC
CDR3aa: CAKRTGWEELSGANVLTF

d_gene: TRBD1
v_gene: TRBV5-1
j_gene: TRBJ1-2
abundance: .
CDR3nt: TGCGCCAGCAGCGCCGGGACAGGGGGCGCGGGCTATGGCTACACCTTC
CDR3aa: CASSAGTGGAGYGYTF

d_gene: .
v_gene: TRBV13
j_gene: TRBJ2-1
abundance: .
CDR3nt: TGTGCCAGCAGCTTAAGGGGAAATGAGCAGTTCTTC
CDR3aa: CASSLRGNEQFF